A selection of T cell receptor beta chains follows, all from one sample in a study of cytomegalovirus exposure and HLA in healthy donors. Libraries were prepared by immunoSEQ multiplex PCR; TCRdb keeps only in-frame clonotypes and omits some of them. The sample consists of around 250,000 clones, around 80% of them appearing once. Sequencing was carried out using PBMCs. These receptors originate from a woman aged 55 to 70 in good health and CMV-seropositive. Each CDR3 is given with its conserved first and last residue. Fields, in order: J gene, D gene, CDR3 length, V gene, clone size, CDR3 DNA, CDR3 protein. The D gene is left open where the match is weak. For some rows the clone size is stated as once, few or many, or as a class when expanded; others skip it.

>TRBJ1-5|TRBD1|13|TRBV7-9|-
TGTGCCAGCAGCTTTGACAGGGGACAGCCCCAGCATTTT
CASSFDRGQPQHF
>TRBJ1-2|TRBD1|16|TRBV12-5|-
TGTGCTAGTGGTTTAGGGGGACAGGGGACTACCTATGGCTACACCTTC
CASGLGGQGTTYGYTF
>TRBJ1-5|-|14|TRBV5-6|-
TGTGCCAGCAGCCAGAGGGTGGGCAATCAGCCCCAGCATTTT
CASSQRVGNQPQHF
>TRBJ2-2|TRBD1|15|TRBV6-5|-
TGTGCCAGCAGTCCCCGACAGGGTGGCACCGGGGAGCTGTTTTTT
CASSPRQGGTGELFF
>TRBJ2-3|TRBD1|13|TRBV6-5|-
TGTGCCAGCAGACAGGGGACGGCAGATACGCAGTATTTT
CASRQGTADTQYF
>TRBJ2-7|-|14|TRBV19|few
TGTGCCAGCCGAAGTGCGGGCGGATCCTACGAGCAGTACTTC
CASRSAGGSYEQYF
>TRBJ2-7|TRBD1|14|TRBV5-1|few
TGCGCCAGCACCCGGGACAGGGGTTCCTACGAGCAGTACTTC
CASTRDRGSYEQYF
>TRBJ2-7|-|14|TRBV6-1|-
TGTGCCAGCACTGGGCAAGGGGCGACCTACGAGCAGTACTTC
CASTGQGATYEQYF
>TRBJ2-3|TRBD2|15|TRBV7-3|-
TGTGCCAGCAGCCTCGGACTAGCGGGACAGGATACGCAGTATTTT
CASSLGLAGQDTQYF
>TRBJ2-1|TRBD2|19|TRBV7-3|-
TGTGCCAGCAGCAGCGGACTAGCGGGGAGTCAGGTCCGCGGTGATGAGCAGTTCTTC
CASSSGLAGSQVRGDEQFF
>TRBJ1-6|-|14|TRBV27|few
TGTGCCACTCACCTAGGGGGCTATAATTCACCCCTCCACTTT
CATHLGGYNSPLHF
>TRBJ2-3|-|15|TRBV11-3|-
TGTGCCAGCAGCTTAGGGCGGGGGCGCCCAGATACGCAGTATTTT
CASSLGRGRPDTQYF